This T cell receptor beta chain was sequenced for a study of blood T cell repertoires in COVID-19 (dated by TCRdb to the early 2020s). In terms of the full investigation: Collaborator samples came from the United States, Italy and Spain and covered acute and convalescent phases of COVID-19. Nearly every sample came with metadata listing a de-identified subject ID, COVID-19 status, age in years and sex. The prospective study material was composed of cDNA or gDNA derived from T cells, B-cell-depleted T cells, or PBMCs. Deeply sampled blood TCRbeta repertoires from subjects exposed to, actively infected with, or recovered from COVID-19 were included in the dataset. The repertoires were released in a freely available public database meant as a resource for research on the immune response to SARS-CoV-2. Samples were obtained from the ongoing ImmuneRACE study (first 160 participants) and from 1,254 subjects provided by 6 global collaborators. Where available, HLA class I and class II types were obtained from metadata supplied by the sample provider rather than from assay-based typing. Points the paper makes about the study in general: The quantity of clinical and demographic metadata differed by source and by participant and was supplied without curation.

TCRbeta CDR3 regions were amplified from genomic DNA by means of the immunoSEQ Assay, a bias-controlled multiplex PCR. The paper's data handling went like this. The number of nucleated cells in each sample was estimated from the amplification of reference gene primers within the assay. To quantify the absolute abundance of each unique TCRbeta CDR3 rearrangement, sequence reads were collapsed and filtered. Productive Simpson clonality was computed per sample as the square root of Simpson's diversity index over productive rearrangements. The table comes from immuneACCESS by way of TCRdb, which keeps in-frame sequences with V and J called. Part of the clones is missing from these tables; in studies checked, under half for an unresolved V gene and the rest for unknown reasons. That table gives V, J and clone size, and the DNA gave D and trimming. The table for this sample lists over 250,000 clones; approximately 91% of them were counted only once. Of the sample, around 13% is held by the ten largest clones.

This clone was counted once. It lacks a known antigen. There are no base qualities to consult, and no much larger clone falls within one base. The CDR3 sequence holds 16 residues, the cysteine and phenylalanine included. Solely the CDR3 DNA is kept, with 48 bases framed from the first base. Here V drops 5 bases and J drops 6 bases, and the junction holds 13 bases not matched to any gene. Looking up the germline V gene yields CDR1 MDHEN and CDR2 SYDVKM. Whole blood was collected in K2EDTA tubes by collaborating institutions according to the institutions' own protocols. For TCRbeta analysis, collaborator samples were shipped as frozen whole blood, as isolated PBMCs, or as DNA extracted from either sample type.

The origin of this receptor is a woman aged 55 to 70 with acute or convalescent COVID-19. The rearrangement joined TRBV28 to TRBJ1-2, with 9 bases aligning to TRBD1. Sequenced: peripheral blood. The nucleotide sequence is given as TGTGCCAGCAGTCCGATCAGGGACAGGGAAGAGGATGGCTACACCTTC. Its translation is CASSPIRDREEDGYTF.